This TCR beta chain originates from a study of cytomegalovirus exposure and HLA in healthy donors. As regards this clone: Distinct nucleotide sequences in the sample also encode this CDR3.

The PCR was carried out with 60 Vbeta primers and 13 Jbeta primers. Profiled with immunoSEQ multiplex PCR; TCRdb holds only in-frame clones, not every one. Of 55,000 to 80,000 clones listed, about three quarters are singletons. This CDR3 has 13 amino acids. V was pared by 7 bases and J by 4 bases, with 4 bases of the junction left unmatched. CDR1 is SQVTM and CDR2 is ANQGSEA in the germline V gene. This clonotype was sampled from a woman in her 30s in good health and CMV-seropositive. This chain joins TRBV29-1 and TRBJ1-5, with 10 nucleotides matching TRBD1. What was sequenced was PBMCs. The CDR3 reads CSAGTGANQPQHF. CDR3 nucleotides: TGCAGCGCCGGGACAGGGGCGAATCAGCCCCAGCATTTT.